This entry is about one T cell receptor beta chain. Its antigen is not known. Germline V gene sequence: CDR1 SGHVS, CDR2 FQNEAQ. V lost 2 bases and J 1 base, leaving 12 bases between the germline ends. There are 15 residues in the CDR3. The sample is drawn from a study of identical twins. Study results and caveats: The study found excess low generation probability among twin-shared out-of-frame alpha sequences. Carriage of fewer insertions was seen in abundant cord blood beta clonotypes, whereas memory repertoires showed none.

TCRdb analysed the 5' RACE reads with MiXCR anew, one entry per CDR3 protein. The profile shows about 190,000 distinct CDR3 sequences, around 15% of them singletons. These data were also reused for a study on T cells expressing NK-cell markers.

The chain has TRBV7-8 and TRBJ2-7; possibly TRBD1 for D (5 bases). The sample was CD8+ T cells sorted from blood. The sequence derives from a young woman in good health. CDR3 amino acids: CASSLSQGPSYEQYF. CDR3 nucleotide sequence: TGTGCCAGCAGCTTATCCCAGGGCCCATCCTACGAGCAGTACTTC.